This T cell receptor beta chain originates from a study of blood T cell repertoires in COVID-19. Study information: Some COVID-19 samples were acute and others convalescent; all came from the United States, Italy and Spain. Sample material is recorded as cDNA or gDNA derived from T cells, B-cell-depleted T cells, or PBMCs.

This CDR3 contains 15 residues. With V trimmed by 3 bases and J by 6 bases, 5 bases remained unmatched. The germline CDR1 and CDR2 sequences are LNHNV and YYDKDF (reference sequence). Authors' processing steps: Estimated nucleated cell counts came from reference gene primer amplification. The protocol was immunoSEQ multiplex PCR, while the TCRdb copy is restricted to in-frame clones and leaves out a portion. The V and J calls and clone size come from that table; D and trimming were worked out from the DNA. Here the sample spans approximately 90,000 clones, 60% to 85% being singletons. The sequence was obtained from a human donor in a cohort sampled during active COVID-19. V is TRBV15 and J is TRBJ1-6, with 7 bases that match TRBD1. The sample taken for sequencing was peripheral blood. For the CDR3, the DNA is TGTGCCACCAGCAGGCACCGGGACAGTAATTCACCCCTCCACTTT. Translated, it gives CATSRHRDSNSPLHF. Complete variable domain (other parts from reference TRBV15 and TRBJ1-6): DAMVIQNPRYQVTQFGKPVTLSCSQTLNHNVMYWYQQKSSQAPKLLFHYYDKDFNNEADTPDNFQSRRPNTSFCFLDIRSPGLGDTAMYLCATSRHRDSNSPLHFGNGTRLTVT.